The rows below give T cell receptor beta chains drawn from one sample of a study of cytomegalovirus exposure and HLA in healthy donors. TCRdb's copy holds only in-frame clones and misses some; the assay was immunoSEQ multiplex PCR. The sample lists some 150,000 clones; about four fifths were seen once. Sequenced sample: PBMCs. Receptors originate from a woman between 18 and 30 years old in good health and CMV-seropositive. CDR3s include the opening cysteine and the closing phenylalanine or tryptophan. The D gene is left open where the match is weak. Some rows have no size entry. The others give once, few or many, or a class for an expanded clone.

V: TRBV19
J: TRBJ1-5
size: .
D: .
DNA: TGTGCCAGTAGTATAGTTCGGGGATCTAGCAATCAGCCCCAGCATTTT
CDR3: CASSIVRGSSNQPQHF

V: TRBV30
J: TRBJ2-7
size: few
D: .
DNA: TGTGCCTGGAGTGGAGCTGTCCACGAGCAGTACTTC
CDR3: CAWSGAVHEQYF

V: TRBV2
J: TRBJ1-2
size: .
D: .
DNA: TGTGCCAGCACCGACAGGCAAGAAGAAATCTATGGCTACACCTTC
CDR3: CASTDRQEEIYGYTF

V: TRBV27
J: TRBJ2-7
size: .
D: .
DNA: TGTGCCAGCAGTCCGCTATCCTCCAACGAGCAGTACTTC
CDR3: CASSPLSSNEQYF

V: TRBV7-3
J: TRBJ2-3
size: .
D: TRBD2
DNA: TGTGCCAGCAGCTTACGGGCGGGGGGCTCATTGAGCACAGATACGCAGTATTTT
CDR3: CASSLRAGGSLSTDTQYF

V: TRBV12-1
J: TRBJ1-3
size: .
D: .
DNA: TGTGCCAGCAGAGGAAGACGGGACAGCTCTGGAAACACCATATATTTT
CDR3: CASRGRRDSSGNTIYF

V: TRBV7-3
J: TRBJ2-1
size: once
D: TRBD2
DNA: TGTGCCAGCAGCTTACGGGGGGGAGAAAACAATGAGCAGTTCTTC
CDR3: CASSLRGGENNEQFF

V: TRBV18
J: TRBJ2-7
size: .
D: .
DNA: TGTGCCAGCTCACCCACAGGGCGGTACGAGCAGTACTTC
CDR3: CASSPTGRYEQYF

V: TRBV6-5
J: TRBJ1-1
size: .
D: .
DNA: TGTGCCAGCAGTTTCGGCAGGGGTTGGAACACTGAAGCTTTCTTT
CDR3: CASSFGRGWNTEAFF

V: TRBV27
J: TRBJ1-2
size: .
D: .
DNA: TGTGCCAGCAGTTTGGGGGCAGCCTATGGCTACACCTTC
CDR3: CASSLGAAYGYTF

V: TRBV19
J: TRBJ2-7
size: .
D: TRBD1
DNA: TGTGCCAGTAGTATAGCGGGGACAGGGTTCTCCTACGAGCAGTACTTC
CDR3: CASSIAGTGFSYEQYF

V: TRBV7-9
J: TRBJ1-6
size: .
D: .
DNA: TGTGCCAGCAGCCAAGGAGGCGTTTCCCTCCACTTT
CDR3: CASSQGGVSLHF

V: TRBV7-8
J: TRBJ1-2
size: .
D: .
DNA: TGTGCCAGCAGCTTAGGGGCGGGGGGGCAAAACTATGGCTACACCTTC
CDR3: CASSLGAGGQNYGYTF

V: TRBV7-2
J: TRBJ1-5
size: .
D: .
DNA: TGTGCCAGCAGCCCACAGGTCTCGGATCAGCCCCAGCATTTT
CDR3: CASSPQVSDQPQHF

V: TRBV19
J: TRBJ1-1
size: .
D: TRBD1
DNA: TGTGCCAGTAGCTCCGGGACAGGGAACACTGAAGCTTTCTTT
CDR3: CASSSGTGNTEAFF

V: TRBV25-1
J: TRBJ2-4
size: .
D: .
DNA: TGTGCCAGCAGTGAAGGTCCTCAGGGGAACGAGGCCAAAAACATTCAGTACTTC
CDR3: CASSEGPQGNEAKNIQYF

V: TRBV7-2
J: TRBJ1-2
size: .
D: TRBD1
DNA: TGTGCCAGCAGCGGACGGACAGGGGGGGCCTATGGCTACACCTTC
CDR3: CASSGRTGGAYGYTF

V: TRBV4-2
J: TRBJ2-2
size: .
D: .
DNA: TGTGCCAGCAGCCAAGGATGGGGGGAGACCGGGGAGCTGTTTTTT
CDR3: CASSQGWGETGELFF

V: TRBV7-2
J: TRBJ2-5
size: .
D: .
DNA: TGTGCCGTCGGGGGAACCTTGTTAGAGACCCAGTACTTC
CDR3: CAVGGTLLETQYF

V: TRBV4-3
J: TRBJ2-3
size: .
D: TRBD2
DNA: TGCGCCAGCAGTCGACTAGCGGCTTACACAGATACGCAGTATTTT
CDR3: CASSRLAAYTDTQYF

V: TRBV10-3
J: TRBJ1-4
size: .
D: .
DNA: TGTGCCATCAGTGAGAGTGGGGGGAAGGTTAATGAAAAACTGTTTTTT
CDR3: CAISESGGKVNEKLFF

V: TRBV30
J: TRBJ1-2
size: .
D: .
DNA: TGTGCCTGGAAGCAGGCTGGTGGTGGCTACACCTTC
CDR3: CAWKQAGGGYTF

V: TRBV7-9
J: TRBJ1-4
size: .
D: .
DNA: TGTGCCAGCAGCTTACTAGCAACTAATGAAAAACTGTTTTTT
CDR3: CASSLLATNEKLFF

V: TRBV6-1
J: TRBJ2-3
size: .
D: .
DNA: TGTGCCAGCAGTGACCTTGGACTAAGCGGGCCCACAGATACGCAGTATTTT
CDR3: CASSDLGLSGPTDTQYF

V: TRBV7-7
J: TRBJ2-3
size: once
D: .
DNA: TGTGCCAGCAGCTTAGCAGCGGCCCCCACAGATACGCAGTATTTT
CDR3: CASSLAAAPTDTQYF

V: TRBV5-1
J: TRBJ2-3
size: .
D: .
DNA: TGCGCCAGCAGCTCGCGGGCACCCCTCACAGATACGCAGTATTTT
CDR3: CASSSRAPLTDTQYF

V: TRBV6-1
J: TRBJ2-5
size: .
D: .
DNA: TGTGCCAGCAGTGATTCAGCTAGTGAGCAGTACTTC
CDR3: CASSDSASEQYF

V: TRBV7-2
J: TRBJ2-7
size: .
D: .
DNA: TGTGCCAGCAGCTCGGACTTACTCTCCTACGAGCAGTACTTC
CDR3: CASSSDLLSYEQYF

V: TRBV28
J: TRBJ2-2
size: .
D: TRBD1
DNA: TGTGCCAGCAGCTCCCCCAGGGACAGAGGGACCGGGGAGCTGTTTTTT
CDR3: CASSSPRDRGTGELFF

V: TRBV7-2
J: TRBJ2-7
size: .
D: TRBD1
DNA: TGTGCCAGCAGCTTACAGGGGGCGGCCGAGCAGTACTTC
CDR3: CASSLQGAAEQYF

V: TRBV6-1
J: TRBJ2-5
size: .
D: TRBD2
DNA: TGTGCCAGCAGTAAGCTAGCGGGGGTCCAAGAGACCCAGTACTTC
CDR3: CASSKLAGVQETQYF